A selection of T cell receptor beta chains follows, all from one sample in a study of response to subunit inactivated influenza vaccine. From the RT-PCR reads, TCRdb called clonotypes with MiXCR, one entry per CDR3 protein. Of a few hundred thousand distinct CDR3 sequences listed, 13% to 15% are singletons. The starting material was PBMCs from blood, obtained 11 to 12 days after vaccination. The receptors were gathered from a man in his fifties who received an inactivated influenza vaccine. Each CDR3 is given with its conserved first and last residue. D genes are given only for firm matches. Expanded clones get a size class; other rows say once, few or many, or leave the size out.

cdr3_length clone_size d_call j_call v_call cdr3_nt cdr3_aa
14 many . TRBJ2-1 TRBV12-3/TRBV12-4 TGTGCCAGCAGCCGATCGGGGGAATATAACCGGGACCCCTTC CASSRSGEYNRDPF
16 . . TRBJ2-2 TRBV27 TGTGCCAGACCCTTTCGGGGACCGACGAACACCGAGGAGCTGTTTTTT CARPFRGPTNTEELFF
13 . . TRBJ2-1 TRBV18 TGTGCCAGCTCACCACAACAGGGTGTCGAGCAGTTCTTC CASSPQQGVEQFF
16 few TRBD2 TRBJ2-5 TRBV15 TGTGCCACCAGCGGAGGACTAGCGGCGCGACAAGAGACCCAGTACTTC CATSGGLAARQETQYF
13 . . TRBJ2-1 TRBV9 TGTGCCAGCAGCCCCACTGTTACCGGTGAGCAGTTCTTC CASSPTVTGEQFF
16 many . TRBJ2-1 TRBV9 TGTGCCAGCAGCGGAGACCGGGACTCTCCCTACAATGAGCAGTTCTTC CASSGDRDSPYNEQFF
14 . TRBD1 TRBJ2-7 TRBV11-2 TGTGCCAGCAGCTTAGGGACAGGCCAGCTCGAGCAGTACTTC CASSLGTGQLEQYF
13 . TRBD2 TRBJ2-5 TRBV6-2/TRBV6-3 TGTGCCACCGCGACTAGCGGTGCGGAGACCCAGTACTTC CATATSGAETQYF
15 . . TRBJ1-4 TRBV7-9 TGTGCCAGCAGCAACACAGAGGGGGGACGGGAAAAACTGTTTTTT CASSNTEGGREKLFF
15 . TRBD1 TRBJ1-6 TRBV5-6 TGTGCCAGCAGCTTGTATGGACAGGGGAATTCACCCCTCCACTTT CASSLYGQGNSPLHF
14 few TRBD2 TRBJ2-1 TRBV12-3/TRBV12-4 TGTGCCAGCCACCAAGGACTAGTGTACAATGAGCAGTTCTTC CASHQGLVYNEQFF
15 . TRBD2 TRBJ2-3 TRBV5-1 TGCGCCAGCAGCCCGGACGGGGGGAGCACAGATACGCAGTATTTT CASSPDGGSTDTQYF
15 . TRBD2 TRBJ2-3 TRBV7-8 TGTGCCAGCAGCTTAGCTGCGGGGGGCACAGATACGCAGTATTTT CASSLAAGGTDTQYF
13 few . TRBJ1-1 TRBV6-5 TGTGCCAGCAGTTACGGGGGGCGGATGGGAGCTTTCTTT CASSYGGRMGAFF
14 few TRBD2 TRBJ2-1 TRBV20-1 TGCAGTGCTAAAACGAAGCGGGAGTACAATGAGCAGTTCTTC CSAKTKREYNEQFF
15 few . TRBJ2-2 TRBV7-9 TGTGCCAGCAGCTCCGGACAGCCTGGTGCCGGGGAGCTGTTTTTT CASSSGQPGAGELFF
15 . TRBD1 TRBJ2-6 TRBV30 TGTGCCTGGGGCTGGACAGGGGATGGGGCCAACGTCCTGACTTTC CAWGWTGDGANVLTF
10 few . TRBJ1-2 TRBV20-1 TGCAGTGCTCCCGTTTCTGGCTACACCTTC CSAPVSGYTF
15 . TRBD2 TRBJ2-7 TRBV5-1 TGCGCCAGCAGCCTTAGCGGGAGGAGCACCTACGAGCAGTACTTC CASSLSGRSTYEQYF
14 . TRBD1 TRBJ2-2 TRBV20-1 TGCAGTGCCCCCGGGACAGGGAGCACCGGGGAGCTGTTTTTT CSAPGTGSTGELFF
13 few . TRBJ2-7 TRBV6-5 TGTGCCAGCAGTTACTCGACCGGGGACGAGCAGTACTTC CASSYSTGDEQYF
13 . . TRBJ2-7 TRBV7-3 TGTGCCAGCAGCTTAGGGCAGAGCGGCGAGCAGTACTTC CASSLGQSGEQYF
16 few . TRBJ2-3 TRBV12-3/TRBV12-4 TGTGCCAGCAGCCGACAAACCTCCCCCCACCCGGATACGCAGTATTTT CASSRQTSPHPDTQYF
17 . . TRBJ1-2 TRBV7-2 TGTGCCAGCAGCTTAGCGTCCTCTACACAATCCCACTATGGCTACACCTTC CASSLASSTQSHYGYTF
17 few TRBD1 TRBJ1-1 TRBV5-1 TGCGCCAGCAGCTACCAAGGGACAGGGGGCTTGGACACTGAAGCTTTCTTT CASSYQGTGGLDTEAFF
14 few TRBD1 TRBJ2-1 TRBV20-1 TGCAGTGCTAGAGTGGACAGGCCCTACAATGAGCAGTTCTTC CSARVDRPYNEQFF
18 many TRBD1 TRBJ1-6 TRBV4-3 TGCGCCAGCAGCCAAGAAGGACAGGGGTTCTCCTATAATTCACCCCTCCACTTT CASSQEGQGFSYNSPLHF
14 . . TRBJ2-7 TRBV7-2 TGTGCCAGCAGCGCTTCGGGAAGCTCCTACGAGCAGTACTTC CASSASGSSYEQYF
14 few . TRBJ2-3 TRBV20-1 TGCAGTGCCCCCCCGGCGGGGCGCACAGATACGCAGTATTTT CSAPPAGRTDTQYF
13 . . TRBJ2-1 TRBV24-1 TGTGCCACCAGTGACCCTAGCGTCGATGAGCAGTTCTTC CATSDPSVDEQFF
13 . . TRBJ2-3 TRBV10-3 TGTGCCATCATGGGGCAGAGCACAGATACGCAGTATTTT CAIMGQSTDTQYF
13 . . TRBJ2-7 TRBV5-1 TGCGCCAGCAGCTTGGTTACCTACTACGAGCAGTACTTC CASSLVTYYEQYF
18 . TRBD2 TRBJ2-2 TRBV11-2 TGTGCCAGCAGCTTCCTAGCGGGAGGTAGTTTAGCAACCGGGGAGCTGTTTTTT CASSFLAGGSLATGELFF
14 few . TRBJ1-2 TRBV10-3 TGTGCCATCAGTGAGTATGGATCTTCCTATGGCTACACCTTC CAISEYGSSYGYTF
13 . TRBD2 TRBJ2-1 TRBV29-1 TGCAGCGTGCGGGGACTAGTCTCCAATGAGCAGTTCTTC CSVRGLVSNEQFF
14 few . TRBJ2-7 TRBV5-5 TGTGCCAGCAGTTGGACCCTAGGGACCTTCGAGCAGTACTTC CASSWTLGTFEQYF
14 . TRBD2 TRBJ2-7 TRBV11-2 TGTGCCAGCAGCTTAGCCGGGAGGCGTAACGAGCAGTACTTC CASSLAGRRNEQYF
17 . TRBD1 TRBJ2-7 TRBV18 TGTGCCAGCTCACGGGACAGGGCCAAAACTCCGACCTACGAGCAGTACTTC CASSRDRAKTPTYEQYF
15 . TRBD2 TRBJ2-2 TRBV28 TGTGCCACCCAACCCAGTAGCGGGAAGAGCGGGGAGCTGTTTTTT CATQPSSGKSGELFF
15 . . TRBJ2-5 TRBV7-2 TGTGCCAGCAGCCCACCCGCAGGGTACCAAGAGACCCAGTACTTC CASSPPAGYQETQYF
15 few . TRBJ2-2 TRBV11-1 TGTGCCAGCAGCTCAAGAAACAGGATCACCGGGGAGCTGTTTTTT CASSSRNRITGELFF
14 . . TRBJ2-5 TRBV11-2 TGTGCCAGCAGCCGACGAGTGGGATTGTTAGGCCAGTACTTC CASSRRVGLLGQYF
15 . TRBD2 TRBJ2-7 TRBV11-2 TGTGCCAGCAGCGCCTGGGTGGCGGGGGCCTACGAGCAGTACTTC CASSAWVAGAYEQYF
14 few . TRBJ2-1 TRBV10-3 TGTGCCATCAGGAACCCGGACAGTAACAATGAGCAGTTCTTC CAIRNPDSNNEQFF
16 few TRBD2 TRBJ2-3 TRBV5-1 TGCGCCAGCACCTTGGGGACTAGCGGGGCTTCAGATACGCAGTATTTT CASTLGTSGASDTQYF
17 few TRBD1 TRBJ2-3 TRBV11-2 TGTGCCAGCAGCTTAGGGGGGCTCCGGACAGGGACAGATACGCAGTATTTT CASSLGGLRTGTDTQYF
16 few . TRBJ1-4 TRBV5-1 TGCGCCAGCAGCTTGGTAACGGGACTCGGAGAGACAAAACTGTTTTTT CASSLVTGLGETKLFF
13 few . TRBJ1-5 TRBV6-2/TRBV6-3 TGTGCCAGCAACCGAGGGAATAATCAGCCCCAGCATTTT CASNRGNNQPQHF